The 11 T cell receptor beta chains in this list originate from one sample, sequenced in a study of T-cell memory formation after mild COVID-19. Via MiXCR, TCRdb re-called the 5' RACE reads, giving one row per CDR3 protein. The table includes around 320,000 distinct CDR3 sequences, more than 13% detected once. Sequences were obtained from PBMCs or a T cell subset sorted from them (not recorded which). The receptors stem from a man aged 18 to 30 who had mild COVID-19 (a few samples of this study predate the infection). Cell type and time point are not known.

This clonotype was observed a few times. CDR3 nucleotides: TGTGCCAGCAGCTACCTGAGCTCCTACGAGCAGTACTTC. It encodes CASSYLSSYEQYF. The chain couples TRBV12-3 or TRBV12-4 to TRBJ2-7; unclear D gene. The CDR3 runs to 13 residues. Trimming left V 6 bases short and J 0 bases short, with 9 bases between.

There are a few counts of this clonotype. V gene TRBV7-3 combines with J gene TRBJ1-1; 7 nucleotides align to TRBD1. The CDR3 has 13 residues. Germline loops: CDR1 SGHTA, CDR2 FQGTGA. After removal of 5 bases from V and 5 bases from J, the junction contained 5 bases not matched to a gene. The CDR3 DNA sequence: TGTGCCAGCAGCCTGACAGGGTGGACTGAAGCTTTCTTT. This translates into CASSLTGWTEAFF.

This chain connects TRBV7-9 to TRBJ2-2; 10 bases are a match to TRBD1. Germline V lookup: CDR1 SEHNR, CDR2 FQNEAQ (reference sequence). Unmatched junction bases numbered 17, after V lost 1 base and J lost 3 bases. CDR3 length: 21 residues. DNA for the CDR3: TGTGCCAGCAGCTTAGGGCGATTTCCTCTATCCGGACAGGGGGACACCGGGGAGCTGTTTTTT. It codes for CASSLGRFPLSGQGDTGELFF.

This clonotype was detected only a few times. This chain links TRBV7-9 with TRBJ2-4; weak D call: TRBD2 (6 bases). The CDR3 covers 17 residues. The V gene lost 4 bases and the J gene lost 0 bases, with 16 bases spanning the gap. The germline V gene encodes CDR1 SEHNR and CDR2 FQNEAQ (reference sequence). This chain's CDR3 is CASSSEGTALAKNIQYF. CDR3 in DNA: TGTGCCAGCAGCTCCGAAGGGACTGCCCTAGCCAAAAACATTCAGTACTTC.

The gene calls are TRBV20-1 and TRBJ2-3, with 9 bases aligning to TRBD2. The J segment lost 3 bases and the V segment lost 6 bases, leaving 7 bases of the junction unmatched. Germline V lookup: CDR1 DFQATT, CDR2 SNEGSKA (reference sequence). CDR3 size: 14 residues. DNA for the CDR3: TGCAGTGCACCGCGGGAGGGGATAACAGATACGCAGTATTTT. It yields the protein CSAPREGITDTQYF.

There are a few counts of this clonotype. The DNA for the CDR3 is TGCAGCGTGCCAGGGGAAAATACAGATACGCAGTATTTT. Residues: CSVPGENTDTQYF. The chain uses TRBV29-1 and TRBJ2-3, with D tentatively TRBD1 (6 bases). Germline V gives CDR1 SQVTM, CDR2 ANQGSEA. This CDR3 is 13 amino acids long. Deletions cut 6 bases from V and 3 bases from J, with 13 bases between.

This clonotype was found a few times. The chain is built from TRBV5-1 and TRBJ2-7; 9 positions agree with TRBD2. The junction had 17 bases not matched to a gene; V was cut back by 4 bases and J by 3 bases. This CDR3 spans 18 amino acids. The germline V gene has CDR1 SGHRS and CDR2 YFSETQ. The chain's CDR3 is CASSPSSSGGRFVYEQYF. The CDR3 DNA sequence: TGCGCCAGCAGCCCTTCCTCGAGCGGGGGGCGATTCGTCTACGAGCAGTACTTC.

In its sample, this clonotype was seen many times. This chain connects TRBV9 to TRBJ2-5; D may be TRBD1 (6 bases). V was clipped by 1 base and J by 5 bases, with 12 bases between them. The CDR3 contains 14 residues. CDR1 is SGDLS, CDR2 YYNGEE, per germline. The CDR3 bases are TGTGCCAGCAGCGTATCCACAGGGAAGGAGACCCAGTACTTC. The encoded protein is CASSVSTGKETQYF.

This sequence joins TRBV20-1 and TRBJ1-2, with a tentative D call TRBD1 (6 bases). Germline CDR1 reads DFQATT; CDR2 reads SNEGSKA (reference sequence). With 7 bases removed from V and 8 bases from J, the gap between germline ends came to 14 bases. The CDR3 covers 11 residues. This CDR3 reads CSVTGLSGYTF. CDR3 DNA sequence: TGCAGTGTAACAGGGCTGTCGGGCTACACCTTC.

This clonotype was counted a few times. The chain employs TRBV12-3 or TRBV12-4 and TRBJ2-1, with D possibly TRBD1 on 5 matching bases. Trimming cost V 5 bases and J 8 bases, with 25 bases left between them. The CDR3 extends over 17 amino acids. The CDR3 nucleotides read TGTGCCAGCAGTCCTCCCAGTAGGGGCGTTGACCCCTATGAGCAGTTCTTC. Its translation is CASSPPSRGVDPYEQFF.

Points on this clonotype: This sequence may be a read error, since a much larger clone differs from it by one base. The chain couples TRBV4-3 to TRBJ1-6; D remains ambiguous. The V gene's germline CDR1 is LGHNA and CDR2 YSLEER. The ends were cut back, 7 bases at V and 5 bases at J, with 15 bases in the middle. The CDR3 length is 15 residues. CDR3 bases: TGCGCCAGCATCCTTGCGCCGGGAGATAATTCACCCCTCCACTTT. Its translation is CASILAPGDNSPLHF.